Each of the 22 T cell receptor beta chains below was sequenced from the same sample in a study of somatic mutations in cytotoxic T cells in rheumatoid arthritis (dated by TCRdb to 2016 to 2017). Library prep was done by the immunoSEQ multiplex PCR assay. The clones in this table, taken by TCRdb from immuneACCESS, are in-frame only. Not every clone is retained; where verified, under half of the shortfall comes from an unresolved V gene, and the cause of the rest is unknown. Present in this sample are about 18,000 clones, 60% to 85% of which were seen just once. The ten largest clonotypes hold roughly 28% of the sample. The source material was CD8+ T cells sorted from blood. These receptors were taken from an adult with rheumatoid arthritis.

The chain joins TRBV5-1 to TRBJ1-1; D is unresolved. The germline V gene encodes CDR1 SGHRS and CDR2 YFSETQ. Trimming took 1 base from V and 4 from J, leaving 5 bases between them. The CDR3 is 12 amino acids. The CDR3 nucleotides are TGCGCCAGCAGCTTGTTAGGCACTGAAGCTTTCTTT. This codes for CASSLLGTEAFF. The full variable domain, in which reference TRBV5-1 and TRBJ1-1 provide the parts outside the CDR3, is KAGVTQTPRYLIKTRGQQVTLSCSPISGHRSVSWYQQTPGQGLQFLFEYFSETQRNKGNFPGRFSGRQFSNSRSEMNVSTLELGDSALYLCASSLLGTEAFFGQGTRLTVV.

Here the CDR3 DNA reads TGTGCCAGCAGCCCTAGCGGGGGGGGTGATGAGCAGTTCTTC. Translated: CASSPSGGGDEQFF. V usage is TRBV14 and J usage is TRBJ2-1; 12 nucleotides align to TRBD2. V shed 4 bases and J 8 bases; nucleotides not matched to a gene: 3. The CDR3 consists of 14 residues. Germline loops: CDR1 SGHDN, CDR2 FVKESK. Drawing the rest from reference TRBV14 and TRBJ2-1, the complete variable domain is EAGVTQFPSHSVIEKGQTVTLRCDPISGHDNLYWYRRVMGKEIKFLLHFVKESKQDESGMPNNRFLAERTGGTYSTLKVQPAELEDSGVYFCASSPSGGGDEQFFGPGTRLTVL.

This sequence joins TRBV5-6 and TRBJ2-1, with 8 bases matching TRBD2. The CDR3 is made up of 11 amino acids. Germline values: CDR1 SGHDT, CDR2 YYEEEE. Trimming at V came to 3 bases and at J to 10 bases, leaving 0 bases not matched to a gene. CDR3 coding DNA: TGTGCCAGCAGCTCGGGGGGGGAGCAGTTCTTC. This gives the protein CASSSGGEQFF.

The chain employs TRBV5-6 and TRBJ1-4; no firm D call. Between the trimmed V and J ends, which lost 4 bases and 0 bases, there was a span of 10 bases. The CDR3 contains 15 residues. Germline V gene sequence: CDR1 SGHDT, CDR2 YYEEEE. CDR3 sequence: CASSLYTATNEKLFF. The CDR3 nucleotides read TGTGCCAGCAGCCTCTACACGGCAACTAATGAAAAACTGTTTTTT.

The CDR3 loop is CASSPGTSLKNIQYF. In DNA, the CDR3 is TGTGCCAGCAGCCCCGGGACTAGCCTCAAAAACATTCAGTACTTC. This chain joins TRBV5-4 and TRBJ2-4; 9 bases are a match to TRBD2. This CDR3 is 15 amino acids long. The germline CDR1 and CDR2 sequences are SGHNT and YYREEE (reference sequence). V gave up 4 bases and J gave up 3 bases; unmatched junction bases: 5.

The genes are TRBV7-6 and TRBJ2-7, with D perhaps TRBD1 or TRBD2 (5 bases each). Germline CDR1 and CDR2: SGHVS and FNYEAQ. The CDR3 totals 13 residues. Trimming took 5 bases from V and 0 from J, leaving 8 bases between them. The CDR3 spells CASSPGHSYEQYF. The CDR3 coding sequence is TGTGCCAGCAGCCCGGGGCACTCCTACGAGCAGTACTTC.

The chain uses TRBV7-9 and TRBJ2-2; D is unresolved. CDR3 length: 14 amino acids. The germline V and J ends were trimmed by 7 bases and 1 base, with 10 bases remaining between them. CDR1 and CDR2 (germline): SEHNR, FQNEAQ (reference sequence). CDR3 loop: CASTPTENTGELFF. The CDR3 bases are TGTGCCAGCACCCCCACAGAGAACACCGGGGAGCTGTTTTTT.

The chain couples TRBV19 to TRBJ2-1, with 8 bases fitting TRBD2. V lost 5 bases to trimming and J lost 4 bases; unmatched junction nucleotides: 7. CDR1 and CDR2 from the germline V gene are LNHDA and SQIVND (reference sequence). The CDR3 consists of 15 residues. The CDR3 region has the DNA TGTGCCAGTAGTCCCAGCGGGAGTTGGTACAATGAGCAGTTCTTC. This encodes CASSPSGSWYNEQFF.

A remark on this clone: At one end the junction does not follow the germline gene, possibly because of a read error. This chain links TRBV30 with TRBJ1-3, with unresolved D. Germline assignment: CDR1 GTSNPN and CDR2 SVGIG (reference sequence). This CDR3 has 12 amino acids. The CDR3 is CAWSALKNAIYF. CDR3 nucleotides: TGTGCCTGGAGTGCACTGAAAAACGCCATATATTTT.

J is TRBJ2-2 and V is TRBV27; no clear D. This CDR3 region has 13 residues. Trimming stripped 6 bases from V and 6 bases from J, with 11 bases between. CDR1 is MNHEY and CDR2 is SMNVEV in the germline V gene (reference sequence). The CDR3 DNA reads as TGTGCCAGCAGCTGGACCCTTCCCGGGGAGCTGTTTTTT. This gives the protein CASSWTLPGELFF.

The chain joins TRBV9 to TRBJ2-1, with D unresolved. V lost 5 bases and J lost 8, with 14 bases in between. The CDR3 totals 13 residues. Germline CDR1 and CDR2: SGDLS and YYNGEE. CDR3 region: CASSKYRTDEQFF. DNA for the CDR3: TGTGCCAGCAGTAAGTATAGAACTGATGAGCAGTTCTTC.

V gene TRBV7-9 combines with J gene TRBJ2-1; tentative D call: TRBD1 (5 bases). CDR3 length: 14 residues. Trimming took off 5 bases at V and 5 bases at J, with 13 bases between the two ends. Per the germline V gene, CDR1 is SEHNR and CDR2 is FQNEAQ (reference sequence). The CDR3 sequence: CASSPPWGNNEQFF. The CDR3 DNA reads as TGTGCCAGCAGCCCGCCGTGGGGCAACAATGAGCAGTTCTTC.

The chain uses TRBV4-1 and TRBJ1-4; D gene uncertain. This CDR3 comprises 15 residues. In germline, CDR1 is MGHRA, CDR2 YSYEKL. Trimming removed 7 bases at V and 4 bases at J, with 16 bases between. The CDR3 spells CASNPRIVNNEKLFF. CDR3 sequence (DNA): TGCGCCAGCAACCCAAGGATAGTTAATAATGAAAAACTGTTTTTT.

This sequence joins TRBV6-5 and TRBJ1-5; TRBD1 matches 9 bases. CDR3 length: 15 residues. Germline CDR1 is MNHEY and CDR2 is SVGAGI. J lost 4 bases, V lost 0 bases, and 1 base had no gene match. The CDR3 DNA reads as TGTGCCAGCAGTTACTCGACAGGGGGGAATCAGCCCCAGCATTTT. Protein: CASSYSTGGNQPQHF.

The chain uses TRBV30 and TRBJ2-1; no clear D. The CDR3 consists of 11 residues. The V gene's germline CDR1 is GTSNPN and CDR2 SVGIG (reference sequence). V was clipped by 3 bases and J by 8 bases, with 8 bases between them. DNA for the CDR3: TGTGCCTGGAGCGAGAGCTATGAGCAGTTCTTC. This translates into CAWSESYEQFF.

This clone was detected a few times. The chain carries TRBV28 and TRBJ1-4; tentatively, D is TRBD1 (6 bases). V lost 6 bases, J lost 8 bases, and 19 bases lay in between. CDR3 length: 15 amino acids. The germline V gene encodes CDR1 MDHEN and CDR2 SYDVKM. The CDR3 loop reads CASRIRQAGNEKLFF. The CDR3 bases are TGTGCCAGCAGGATACGACAGGCGGGGAACGAAAAACTGTTTTTT.

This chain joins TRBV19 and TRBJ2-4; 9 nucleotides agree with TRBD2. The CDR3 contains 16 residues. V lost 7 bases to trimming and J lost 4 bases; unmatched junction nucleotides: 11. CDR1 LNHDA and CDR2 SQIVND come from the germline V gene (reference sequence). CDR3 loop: CASTVSAGGPKNIQYF. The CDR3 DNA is TGTGCCAGTACGGTCTCGGCGGGAGGGCCGAAAAACATTCAGTACTTC. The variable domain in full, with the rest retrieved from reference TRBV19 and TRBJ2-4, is DGGITQSPKYLFRKEGQNVTLSCEQNLNHDAMYWYRQDPGQGLRLIYYSQIVNDFQKGDIAEGYSVSREKKESFPLTVTSAQKNPTAFYLCASTVSAGGPKNIQYFGAGTRLSVL.

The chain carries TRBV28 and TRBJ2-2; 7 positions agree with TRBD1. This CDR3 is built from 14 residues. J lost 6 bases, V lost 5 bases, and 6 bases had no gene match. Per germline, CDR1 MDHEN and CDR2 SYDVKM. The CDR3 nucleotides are TGTGCCAGCAGTGAGACAGGGACGTCCGGGGAGCTGTTTTTT. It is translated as CASSETGTSGELFF.

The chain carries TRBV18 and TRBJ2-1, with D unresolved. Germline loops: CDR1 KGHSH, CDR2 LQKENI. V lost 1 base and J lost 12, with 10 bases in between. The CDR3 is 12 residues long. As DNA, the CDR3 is TGTGCCAGCTCACCACTGGGTGGGTTGCAGTTCTTC. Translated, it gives CASSPLGGLQFF. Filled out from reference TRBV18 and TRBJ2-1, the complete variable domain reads NAGVMQNPRHLVRRRGQEARLRCSPMKGHSHVYWYRQLPEEGLKFMVYLQKENIIDESGMPKERFSAEFPKEGPSILRIQQVVRGDSAAYFCASSPLGGLQFFGPGTRLTVL.

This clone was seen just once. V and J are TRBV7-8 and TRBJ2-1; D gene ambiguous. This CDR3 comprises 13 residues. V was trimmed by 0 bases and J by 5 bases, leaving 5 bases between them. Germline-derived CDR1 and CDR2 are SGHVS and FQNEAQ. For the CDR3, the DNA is TGTGCCAGCAGCTTAGCACAAGACAATGAGCAGTTCTTC. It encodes CASSLAQDNEQFF.

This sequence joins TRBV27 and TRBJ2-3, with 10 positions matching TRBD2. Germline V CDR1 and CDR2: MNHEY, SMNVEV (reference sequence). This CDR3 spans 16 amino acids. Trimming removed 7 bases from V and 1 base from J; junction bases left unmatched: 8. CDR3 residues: CASTTHGTSGTDTQYF. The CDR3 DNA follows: TGTGCCAGCACAACCCATGGGACTAGCGGCACAGATACGCAGTATTTT.

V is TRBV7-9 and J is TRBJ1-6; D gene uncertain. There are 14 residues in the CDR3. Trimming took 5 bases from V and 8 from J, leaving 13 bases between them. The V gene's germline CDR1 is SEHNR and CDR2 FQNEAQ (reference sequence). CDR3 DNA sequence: TGTGCCAGCAGCCCCGGCGGTGTGTATTCACCCCTCCACTTT. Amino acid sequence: CASSPGGVYSPLHF.